What follows is one T cell receptor beta chain and its context. Its antigen remains unidentified. V shed 4 bases and J shed 5 bases, with 9 bases lying between them. Germline loops: CDR1 SGHVS, CDR2 FNYEAQ. The CDR3 has 13 residues. These data belong to a study of cytomegalovirus exposure and HLA in healthy donors. The PCR was carried out with 60 Vbeta primers and 13 Jbeta primers. Data came from immunoSEQ multiplex PCR; TCRdb stores just in-frame clones and leaves some out. Found here are around 200,000 clones, roughly 79% of them singletons; the top ten hold about 0.58%. Overall study results and limits: Sequencing likely generated an artifact that appeared as a cluster of highly shared sequence variants. Researchers had no immune exposure information except CMV serostatus available.

This sequence originates from a middle-aged woman in good health and CMV-seronegative. This sequence joins TRBV7-6 and TRBJ2-1, with D possibly matching TRBD1 (6 bases). The source material was PBMCs. CDR3 region: CASSSDSHNEQFF. In DNA form, the CDR3 reads TGTGCCAGCAGCTCGGACAGCCACAATGAGCAGTTCTTC.